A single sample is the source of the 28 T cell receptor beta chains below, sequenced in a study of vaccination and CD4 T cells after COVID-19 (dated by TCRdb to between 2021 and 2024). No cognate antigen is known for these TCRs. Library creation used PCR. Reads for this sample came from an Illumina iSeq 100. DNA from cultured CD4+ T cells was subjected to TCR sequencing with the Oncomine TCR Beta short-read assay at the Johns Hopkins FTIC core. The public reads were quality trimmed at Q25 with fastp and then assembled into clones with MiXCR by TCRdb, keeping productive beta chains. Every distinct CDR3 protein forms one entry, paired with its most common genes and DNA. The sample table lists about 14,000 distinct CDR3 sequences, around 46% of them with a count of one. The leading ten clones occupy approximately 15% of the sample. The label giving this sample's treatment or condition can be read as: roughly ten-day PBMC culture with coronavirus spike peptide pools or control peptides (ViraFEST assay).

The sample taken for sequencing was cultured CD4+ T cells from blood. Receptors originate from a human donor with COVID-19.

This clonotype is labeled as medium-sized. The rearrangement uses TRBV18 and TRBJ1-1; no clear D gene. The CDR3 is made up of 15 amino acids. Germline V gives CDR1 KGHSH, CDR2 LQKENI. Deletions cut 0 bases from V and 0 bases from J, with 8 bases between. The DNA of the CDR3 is TGTGCCAGCTCACCACCGCTGGGCTTGAACACTGAAGCTTTCTTT. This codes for CASSPPLGLNTEAFF.

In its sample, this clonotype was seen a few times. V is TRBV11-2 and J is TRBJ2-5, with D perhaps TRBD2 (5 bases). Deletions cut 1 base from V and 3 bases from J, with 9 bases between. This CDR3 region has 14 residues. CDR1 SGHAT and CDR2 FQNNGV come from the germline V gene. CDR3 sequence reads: CASSLGGEKETQYF. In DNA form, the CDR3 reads TGTGCCAGCAGCTTAGGTGGGGAGAAAGAGACCCAGTACTTC.

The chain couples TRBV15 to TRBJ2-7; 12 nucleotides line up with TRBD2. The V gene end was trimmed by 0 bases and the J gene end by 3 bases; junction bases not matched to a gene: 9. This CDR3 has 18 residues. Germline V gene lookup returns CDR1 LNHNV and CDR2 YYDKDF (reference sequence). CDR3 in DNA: TGTGCCACCAGCAGAGATCCTAGCGGGGGGGCCACCCTCTACGAGCAGTACTTC. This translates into CATSRDPSGGATLYEQYF.

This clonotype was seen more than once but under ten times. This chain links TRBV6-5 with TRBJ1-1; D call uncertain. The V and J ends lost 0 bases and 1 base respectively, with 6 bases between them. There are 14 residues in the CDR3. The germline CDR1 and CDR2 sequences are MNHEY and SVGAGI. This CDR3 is CASSYSAWNTEAFF. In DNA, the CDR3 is TGTGCCAGCAGTTACTCAGCCTGGAACACTGAAGCTTTCTTT.

As DNA, the CDR3 is TGTGCCAGCAGTTACGGGACTTTTTATGGCTACACCTTC. Translation gives CASSYGTFYGYTF. The chain couples TRBV28 to TRBJ1-2, with D perhaps TRBD1 (5 bases). The CDR3 consists of 13 residues. The ends were cut back, 4 bases at V and 5 bases at J, with 11 bases in the middle. Germline CDR1 reads MDHEN; CDR2 reads SYDVKM.

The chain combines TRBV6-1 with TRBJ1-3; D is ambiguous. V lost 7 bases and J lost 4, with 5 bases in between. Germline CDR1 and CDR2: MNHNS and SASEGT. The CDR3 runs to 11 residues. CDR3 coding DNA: TGTGCCAGCATGGAGGGAAACACCATATATTTT. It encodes CASMEGNTIYF.

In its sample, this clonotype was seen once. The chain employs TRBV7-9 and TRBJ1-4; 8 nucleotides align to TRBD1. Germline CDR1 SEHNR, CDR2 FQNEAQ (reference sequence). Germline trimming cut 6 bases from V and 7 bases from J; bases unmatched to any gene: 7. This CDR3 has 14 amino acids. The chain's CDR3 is CASRNQGAGEKLFF. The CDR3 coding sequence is TGTGCCAGCAGGAATCAGGGGGCGGGTGAAAAACTGTTTTTT. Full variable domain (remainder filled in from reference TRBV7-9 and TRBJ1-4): DTGVSQNPRHKITKRGQNVTFRCDPISEHNRLYWYRQTLGQGPEFLTYFQNEAQLEKSRLLSDRFSAERPKGSFSTLEIQRTEQGDSAMYLCASRNQGAGEKLFFGSGTQLSVL.

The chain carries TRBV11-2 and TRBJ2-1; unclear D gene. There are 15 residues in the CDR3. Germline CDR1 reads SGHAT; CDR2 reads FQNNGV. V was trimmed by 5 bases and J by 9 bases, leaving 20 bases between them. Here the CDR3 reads CASSPVGSPEGEQFF. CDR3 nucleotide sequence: TGTGCCAGCAGCCCCGTGGGATCACCGGAAGGTGAGCAGTTCTTC.

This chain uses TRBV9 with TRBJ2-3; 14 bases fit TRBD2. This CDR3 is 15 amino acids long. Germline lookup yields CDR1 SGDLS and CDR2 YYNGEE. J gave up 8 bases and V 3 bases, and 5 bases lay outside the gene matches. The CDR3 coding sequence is TGTGCCAGCAGCGGAGGAGGGACTAGCGGGGGTACGCAGTATTTT. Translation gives CASSGGGTSGGTQYF.

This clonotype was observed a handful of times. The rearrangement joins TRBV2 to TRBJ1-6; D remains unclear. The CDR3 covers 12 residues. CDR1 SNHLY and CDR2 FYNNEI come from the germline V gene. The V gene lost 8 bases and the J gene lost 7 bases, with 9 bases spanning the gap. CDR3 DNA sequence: TGTGCCAGCCGAAGTACAAATTCACCCCTCCACTTT. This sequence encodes CASRSTNSPLHF. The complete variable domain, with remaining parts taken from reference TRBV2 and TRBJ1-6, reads EPEVTQTPSHQVTQMGQEVILRCVPISNHLYFYWYRQILGQKVEFLVSFYNNEISEKSEIFDDQFSVERPDGSNFTLKIRSTKLEDSAMYFCASRSTNSPLHFGNGTRLTVT.

Written as DNA, the CDR3 is TGCAGTGCTAGGAAGGGGACGGGCAATCAGCCCCAGCATTTT. This gives the protein CSARKGTGNQPQHF. The chain combines TRBV20-1 with TRBJ1-5; a weak D match, TRBD1 (5 bases). Per the germline V gene, CDR1 is DFQATT and CDR2 is SNEGSKA (reference sequence). Trimming cost V 3 bases and J 2 bases, with 11 bases left between them. This CDR3 contains 14 residues.

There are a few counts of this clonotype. Here the CDR3 reads CASSQTQGIQETQYF. CDR3 coding DNA: TGTGCCAGCAGCCAAACCCAGGGGATTCAAGAGACCCAGTACTTC. The chain recombines TRBV7-8 with TRBJ2-5, with D perhaps TRBD1 (6 bases). The V gene lost 5 bases and the J gene lost 2 bases, with 15 bases spanning the gap. The CDR3 totals 15 residues. Germline V gene data show CDR1 as SGHVS and CDR2 as FQNEAQ.

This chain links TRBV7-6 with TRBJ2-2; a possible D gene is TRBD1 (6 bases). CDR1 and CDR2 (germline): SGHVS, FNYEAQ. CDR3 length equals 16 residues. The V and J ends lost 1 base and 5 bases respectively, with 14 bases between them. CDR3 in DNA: TGTGCCAGCAGCTTAGAGGGGGTGCGGTTAACCGGGGAGCTGTTTTTT. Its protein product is CASSLEGVRLTGELFF.

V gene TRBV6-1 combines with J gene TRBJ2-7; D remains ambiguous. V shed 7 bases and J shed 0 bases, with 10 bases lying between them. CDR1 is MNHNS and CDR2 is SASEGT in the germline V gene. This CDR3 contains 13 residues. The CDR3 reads CASTLDISYEQYF. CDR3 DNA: TGTGCCAGCACCTTAGATATCTCCTACGAGCAGTACTTC.

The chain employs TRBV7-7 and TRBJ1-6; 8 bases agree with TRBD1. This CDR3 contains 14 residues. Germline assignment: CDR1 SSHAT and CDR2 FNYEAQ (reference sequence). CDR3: CARSGGIYNSPLHF. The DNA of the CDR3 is TGTGCTAGGTCAGGGGGCATCTATAATTCACCCCTCCACTTT. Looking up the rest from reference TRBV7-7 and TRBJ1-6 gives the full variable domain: GAGVSQSPRYKVTKRGQDVTLRCDPISSHATLYWYQQALGQGPEFLTYFNYEAQPDKSGLPSDRFSAERPEGSISTLTIQRTEQRDSAMYRCARSGGIYNSPLHFGNGTRLTVT.

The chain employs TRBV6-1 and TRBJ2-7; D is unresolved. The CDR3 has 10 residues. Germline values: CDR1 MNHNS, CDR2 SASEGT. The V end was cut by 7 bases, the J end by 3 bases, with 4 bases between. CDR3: CASKGYEQYF. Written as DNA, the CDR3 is TGTGCCAGCAAGGGCTACGAGCAGTACTTC.

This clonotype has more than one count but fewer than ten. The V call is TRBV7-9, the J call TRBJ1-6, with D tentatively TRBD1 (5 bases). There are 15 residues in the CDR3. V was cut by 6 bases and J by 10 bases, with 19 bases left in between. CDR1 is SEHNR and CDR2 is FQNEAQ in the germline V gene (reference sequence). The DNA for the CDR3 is TGTGCCAGCAGTATCTCCGACCAGGGAGGATCACCCCTCCACTTT. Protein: CASSISDQGGSPLHF.

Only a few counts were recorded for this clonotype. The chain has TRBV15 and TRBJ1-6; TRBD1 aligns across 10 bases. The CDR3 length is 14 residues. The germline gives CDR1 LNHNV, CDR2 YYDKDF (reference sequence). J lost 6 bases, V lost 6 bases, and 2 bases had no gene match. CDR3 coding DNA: TGTGCCACCAGTTGGGACAGGGGTAATTCACCCCTCCACTTT. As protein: CATSWDRGNSPLHF.

The CDR3 region is CASSQDNGLGGYTF. The CDR3 DNA reads TGTGCCAGCAGCCAAGATAACGGGCTCGGTGGCTACACCTTC. The chain employs TRBV4-2 and TRBJ1-2; no clear D gene. The CDR3 length is 14 residues. Germline V CDR1 and CDR2: LGHNA, YNFKEQ. Trimming pared 0 bases from V and 7 bases from J, leaving 12 bases between.

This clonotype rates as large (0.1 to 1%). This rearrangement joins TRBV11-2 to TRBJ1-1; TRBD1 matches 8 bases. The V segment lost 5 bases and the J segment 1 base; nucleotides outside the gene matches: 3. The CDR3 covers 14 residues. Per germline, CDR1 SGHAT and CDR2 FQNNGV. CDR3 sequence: CASSLGQGNTEAFF. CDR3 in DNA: TGTGCCAGCAGCCTCGGACAGGGGAACACTGAAGCTTTCTTT.

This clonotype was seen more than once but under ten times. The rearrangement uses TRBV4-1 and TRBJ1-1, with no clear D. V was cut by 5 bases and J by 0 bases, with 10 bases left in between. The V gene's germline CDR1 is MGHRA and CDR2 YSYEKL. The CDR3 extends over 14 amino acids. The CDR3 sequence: CASSTAQMNTEAFF. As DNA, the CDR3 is TGCGCCAGCAGCACGGCTCAAATGAACACTGAAGCTTTCTTT.

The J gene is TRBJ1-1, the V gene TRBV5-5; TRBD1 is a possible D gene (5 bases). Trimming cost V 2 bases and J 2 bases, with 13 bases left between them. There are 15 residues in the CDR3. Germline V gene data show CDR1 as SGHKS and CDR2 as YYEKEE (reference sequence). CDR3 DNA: TGTGCCAGCAGCTTAGCAGGGTTCTCAAACACTGAAGCTTTCTTT. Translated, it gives CASSLAGFSNTEAFF.

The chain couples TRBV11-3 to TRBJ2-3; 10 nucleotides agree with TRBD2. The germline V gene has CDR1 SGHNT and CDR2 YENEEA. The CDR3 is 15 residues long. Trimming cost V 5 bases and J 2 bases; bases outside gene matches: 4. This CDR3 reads CASSATSGNTDTQYF. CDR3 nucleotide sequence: TGTGCCAGCAGCGCCACTAGCGGGAACACAGATACGCAGTATTTT.

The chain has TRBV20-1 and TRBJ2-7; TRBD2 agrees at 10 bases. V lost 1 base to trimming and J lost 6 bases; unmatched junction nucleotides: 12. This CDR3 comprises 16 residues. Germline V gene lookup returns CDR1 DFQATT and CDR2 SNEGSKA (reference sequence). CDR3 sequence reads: CSARGSHLGLAFEQYF. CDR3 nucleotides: TGCAGTGCTAGAGGCTCCCATCTGGGACTAGCGTTCGAGCAGTACTTC.

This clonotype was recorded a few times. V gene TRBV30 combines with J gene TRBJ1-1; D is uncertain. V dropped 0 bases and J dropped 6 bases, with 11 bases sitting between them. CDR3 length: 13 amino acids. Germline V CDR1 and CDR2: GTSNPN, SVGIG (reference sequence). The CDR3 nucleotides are TGTGCCTGGAGTGTACAACCGGGGTCTGAAGCTTTCTTT. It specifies CAWSVQPGSEAFF.

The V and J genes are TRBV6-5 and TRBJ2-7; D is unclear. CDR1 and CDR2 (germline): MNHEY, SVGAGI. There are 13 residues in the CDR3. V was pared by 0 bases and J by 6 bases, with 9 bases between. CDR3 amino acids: CASSYSNSVEQYF. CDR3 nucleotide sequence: TGTGCCAGCAGTTACTCGAATTCTGTCGAGCAGTACTTC.

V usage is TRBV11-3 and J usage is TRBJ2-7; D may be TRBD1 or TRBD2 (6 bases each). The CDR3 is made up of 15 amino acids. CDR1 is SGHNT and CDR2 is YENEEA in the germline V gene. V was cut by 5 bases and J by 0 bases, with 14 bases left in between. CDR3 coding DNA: TGTGCCAGCAGCCTAGGGGGACTTTACTCCTACGAGCAGTACTTC. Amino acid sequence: CASSLGGLYSYEQYF.

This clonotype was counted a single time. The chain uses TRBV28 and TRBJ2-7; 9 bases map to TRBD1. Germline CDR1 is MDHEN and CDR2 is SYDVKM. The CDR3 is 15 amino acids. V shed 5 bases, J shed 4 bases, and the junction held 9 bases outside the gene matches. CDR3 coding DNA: TGTGCCAGCAGTCCGGGGACAGGGAAAAGATACGAGCAGTACTTC. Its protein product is CASSPGTGKRYEQYF.